This T cell receptor (beta chain) originates from a study of control samples from healthy donors and cancer patients (TCRdb year 2020). About this clone itself: The antigen it recognizes is unknown. No much larger clone exists at a distance of one base, and base qualities are not known.

CDR3 length: 16 amino acids, cysteine to phenylalanine. Solely the CDR3 DNA is kept, with 48 bases framed from the first base. The junction shows trimming of 2 bases on V and 4 bases on J, and the gene matches do not reach 9 bases of it. The germline V gene gives CDR1 as SNHLY and CDR2 as FYNNEI. Receptor libraries were prepared by the immunoSEQ multiplex PCR assay. This immuneACCESS table, as held by TCRdb, lists in-frame sequences with V and J called but not all clones. Of the missing ones, under half trace to an unresolved V gene in checked studies; the others have no known cause. In this sample the table shows 15,000 to 18,000 clones, 80% to 90% of which occur a single time. Jointly, the top ten make up 9.5% to 13% of the sample.

The source is a woman in her 70s with colorectal cancer. This sequence uses TRBV2 and TRBJ2-3, with 7 bases in between that match TRBD1. The specimen sequenced was PBMCs. This receptor has the CDR3 CASSEIGIGGPDTQYF. In nucleotides, the sequence is TGTGCCAGCAGTGAAATAGGTATAGGGGGCCCAGATACGCAGTATTTT.